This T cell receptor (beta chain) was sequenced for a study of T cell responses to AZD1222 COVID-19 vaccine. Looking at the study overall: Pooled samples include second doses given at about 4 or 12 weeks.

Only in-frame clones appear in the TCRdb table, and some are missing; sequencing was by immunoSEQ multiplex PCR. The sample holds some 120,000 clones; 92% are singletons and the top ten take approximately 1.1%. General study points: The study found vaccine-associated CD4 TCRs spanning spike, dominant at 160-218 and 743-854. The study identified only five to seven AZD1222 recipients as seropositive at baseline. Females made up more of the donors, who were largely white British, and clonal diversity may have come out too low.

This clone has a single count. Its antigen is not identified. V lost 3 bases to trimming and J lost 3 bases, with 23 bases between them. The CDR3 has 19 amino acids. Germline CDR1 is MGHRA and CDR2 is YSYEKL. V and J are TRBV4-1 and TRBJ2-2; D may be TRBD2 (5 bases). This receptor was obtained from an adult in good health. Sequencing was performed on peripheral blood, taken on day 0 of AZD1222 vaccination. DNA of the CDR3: TGCGCCAGCAGCCACCTAACCTACAACGAGGGATTCCACACCGGGGAGCTGTTTTTT. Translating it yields CASSHLTYNEGFHTGELFF.